What follows are 29 T cell receptor beta chains derived from one specimen sequenced in a study. TCRdb processed the reads anew with MiXCR; each CDR3 protein has one entry. This sample has about 420 distinct CDR3 sequences, with 25% to 40% found just once. The sample comprised CD8+ T cells (not recorded whether cultured). These receptors were obtained from a male donor.

This clonotype was found many times. The chain combines TRBV3-1 with TRBJ2-1; a possible D gene is TRBD1 (5 bases). V was trimmed by 1 base and J by 9 bases, leaving 10 bases between them. The CDR3 is 13 residues long. Germline-derived CDR1 and CDR2 are LGHDT and YNNKEL (reference sequence). CDR3 bases: TGTGCCAGCAGCCAAGCAGGGATAGCTGAGCAGTTCTTC. It yields the protein CASSQAGIAEQFF.

By share, this clonotype ranks as large. The V and J genes are TRBV6-6 and TRBJ1-5; possibly TRBD1 for D (5 bases). The V end was cut by 5 bases, the J end by 3 bases, with 17 bases between. Germline CDR1 is MNHNY and CDR2 is SVGAGI (reference sequence). This CDR3 has 16 amino acids. The CDR3 coding sequence is TGTGCCAGCAGTGACAGTGTATCCTTTCTCAATCAGCCCCAGCATTTT. Protein: CASSDSVSFLNQPQHF.

By proportion, this clonotype is medium-sized. The chain joins TRBV15 to TRBJ1-5, with D unclear. CDR1 is LNHNV, CDR2 YYDKDF, per germline (reference sequence). The CDR3 is made up of 15 amino acids. Trimming removed 4 bases from V and 3 bases from J, with 13 bases in between. CDR3 DNA: TGTGCCACCAGCACCAGCCAGGACCTCAATCAGCCCCAGCATTTT. Amino acids: CATSTSQDLNQPQHF. The entire variable domain, with the rest obtained from reference TRBV15 and TRBJ1-5, is as follows: DAMVIQNPRYQVTQFGKPVTLSCSQTLNHNVMYWYQQKSSQAPKLLFHYYDKDFNNEADTPDNFQSRRPNTSFCFLDIRSPGLGDTAMYLCATSTSQDLNQPQHFGDGTRLSIL.

As regards this clonotype: This clone may be a read error of a much larger clone one base away. The genes are TRBV4-1 and TRBJ2-1; TRBD2 might be the D (6 bases). Germline CDR1 MGHRA, CDR2 YSYEKL. V lost 8 bases and J 6 bases, leaving 17 bases between the germline ends. The length of the CDR3 is 14 residues. CDR3 DNA sequence: TGCGCCAGCGGCCGGGACTCTAGCGCCAATGAGCAGTTCTTC. Protein: CASGRDSSANEQFF.

This clonotype has a count of ten or more. The chain couples TRBV20-1 to TRBJ2-1; D is possibly TRBD2 (6 bases). Trimming pared 3 bases from V and 6 bases from J, leaving 15 bases between. This CDR3 has 14 residues. Looked up from germline, CDR1 is DFQATT and CDR2 is SNEGSKA (reference sequence). CDR3 DNA sequence: TGCAGTGCTAGCGACGGGGGTGGCTTCAATGAGCAGTTCTTC. It translates to CSASDGGGFNEQFF.

In its sample, this clonotype was seen many times. As DNA, the CDR3 is TGCGCCAGCAGCCATCGGGACACTGGGCGCAATGAGCAGTTCTTC. Its translation: CASSHRDTGRNEQFF. This chain uses TRBV4-1 with TRBJ2-1; possible D gene TRBD1, 6 bases. This CDR3 is built from 15 residues. Germline values: CDR1 MGHRA, CDR2 YSYEKL. V shed 3 bases and J shed 6 bases, with 15 bases lying between them.

This clonotype turned up a few times. J is TRBJ2-1 and V is TRBV30, with a weak D call TRBD1 (6 bases). Deletions cut 3 bases from V and 7 bases from J, with 16 bases between. The CDR3 consists of 14 residues. CDR1 GTSNPN and CDR2 SVGIG come from the germline V gene (reference sequence). The CDR3 coding sequence is TGTGCCTGGAGCGAACAGGGCCTCGGGAATGAGCAGTTCTTC. Protein sequence: CAWSEQGLGNEQFF.

Sample share makes this clonotype large. The chain carries TRBV29-1 and TRBJ2-1, with 12 bases matching TRBD2. The CDR3 runs 16 residues. Unmatched junction bases numbered 11, after V lost 4 bases and J lost 7 bases. CDR1 and CDR2 from the germline V gene are SQVTM and ANQGSEA. CDR3 amino acids: CSVAQYGTSGLNEQFF. The DNA for the CDR3 is TGCAGCGTTGCCCAATACGGGACTAGCGGGTTAAATGAGCAGTTCTTC.

This clonotype was detected ten times or more. This rearrangement joins TRBV2 to TRBJ2-7, with D unresolved. Germline V gives CDR1 SNHLY, CDR2 FYNNEI. This CDR3 is 15 amino acids long. V shed 3 bases and J shed 1 base, with 13 bases lying between them. The CDR3 bases are TGTGCCAGCAGTGATCTGTGGCCCAATTCCTACGAGCAGTACTTC. Translating gives CASSDLWPNSYEQYF.

Notes on this clonotype: A much larger clonotype is one base distant, so this may be a read error. V usage is TRBV28 and J usage is TRBJ2-1, with D perhaps being TRBD1 or TRBD2 (5 bases each). Germline CDR1 and CDR2: MDHEN and SYDVKM. This CDR3 is built from 15 residues. The CDR3: CASSLWRGSYNELFF. Written as DNA, the CDR3 is TGTGCCAGCAGTTTATGGAGGGGCTCCTACAATGAGCTGTTCTTC.

This clonotype has more than one count but fewer than ten. This sequence joins TRBV27 and TRBJ2-7, with a possible D match to TRBD2 (7 bases). This CDR3 is 16 amino acids long. Germline V gene data show CDR1 as MNHEY and CDR2 as SMNVEV (reference sequence). V was cut by 3 bases and J by 7 bases, with 22 bases left in between. CDR3 DNA sequence: TGTGCCAGCAGTTTTGAGGGAGGGGGGTCCCTGGGGGAGCAGTACTTC. Translation: CASSFEGGGSLGEQYF.

V is TRBV6-1 and J is TRBJ2-7; a possible D gene is TRBD1 (6 bases). The CDR3 runs to 13 residues. Trimming stripped 7 bases from V and 2 bases from J, with 12 bases between. Germline CDR1 reads MNHNS; CDR2 reads SASEGT. CDR3 sequence (DNA): TGTGCCAGCATGGGACAAGGACCCTACGAGCAGTACTTC. Its protein product is CASMGQGPYEQYF.

This clonotype came up many times. The genes are TRBV6-5 and TRBJ1-2, with 10 bases that match TRBD1. The germline V gene encodes CDR1 MNHEY and CDR2 SVGAGI. V was pared by 7 bases and J by 4 bases, with 12 bases of the junction left unmatched. This CDR3 is built from 16 residues. CDR3 in DNA: TGTGCCAGCAATCAAGTTACCGGGACAGGGGCCTATGGCTACACCTTC. It encodes CASNQVTGTGAYGYTF.

Sample share makes this clonotype large. The chain recombines TRBV9 with TRBJ2-1, with 8 bases that match TRBD2. CDR1 is SGDLS, CDR2 YYNGEE, per germline. V trimming: 4 bases; J trimming: 8 bases; junction bases outside the gene matches: 8. CDR3 length: 14 residues. CDR3 residues: CASSLAGGRDEQFF. In DNA, the CDR3 is TGTGCCAGCAGCCTCGCGGGGGGCCGGGATGAGCAGTTCTTC.

Sample share makes this clonotype medium-sized. This chain uses TRBV28 with TRBJ2-2; unclear D gene. Trimming took 3 bases from V and 1 from J, leaving 9 bases between them. Germline lookup yields CDR1 MDHEN and CDR2 SYDVKM. The CDR3 spans 15 residues. This CDR3 reads CASSFPSQNTGELFF. As DNA, the CDR3 is TGTGCCAGCAGTTTCCCCTCGCAGAACACCGGGGAGCTGTTTTTT.

This clonotype has ten or more counts. For the CDR3, the DNA is TGTGCCACCAGCAGAGCCGGCCAGGGAGGGGGCTACACCTTC. It translates to CATSRAGQGGGYTF. This chain links TRBV15 with TRBJ1-2; possibly TRBD1 for D (5 bases). Trimming took 1 base from V and 8 from J, leaving 14 bases between them. The CDR3 has 14 residues. Germline lookup yields CDR1 LNHNV and CDR2 YYDKDF (reference sequence).

The chain carries TRBV30 and TRBJ1-2, with unresolved D. Germline-derived CDR1 and CDR2 are GTSNPN and SVGIG (reference sequence). V was trimmed by 6 bases and J by 2 bases, leaving 7 bases between them. This CDR3 comprises 11 residues. CDR3 DNA: TGTGCCTGCTTTGAGAACTATGGCTACACCTTC. Translation: CACFENYGYTF.

A word on this clonotype: A read error may produce the germline difference seen at one junction end. The rearrangement uses TRBV28 and TRBJ2-2; possible D gene TRBD2, 6 bases. The CDR3 runs to 15 residues. Per germline, CDR1 MDHEN and CDR2 SYDVKM. The CDR3 DNA sequence: TGTGCCAGCAGCTTCCCCTCGCAGAACACCGGGGGGCTGTTTTTT. Its translation: CASSFPSQNTGGLFF.

In regard to this clonotype: A much larger clone differs from this one at a single base, so this may be a read error. The chain links TRBV12-3 or TRBV12-4 to TRBJ1-2; a possible D gene is TRBD1 (5 bases). The length of the CDR3 is 11 residues. The V and J ends lost 4 bases and 12 bases respectively, with 12 bases between them. CDR3 bases: TGTGCCAGCAGTTACGGGGGTAGCCACACCTTC. Amino acids: CASSYGGSHTF.

This clonotype appeared many times. The CDR3 coding sequence is TGTGCCAGCACCTGGACAGGGGTGGGTTACAATGAGCAGTTCTTC. This codes for CASTWTGVGYNEQFF. The chain joins TRBV27 to TRBJ2-1, with 9 bases that match TRBD1. Germline CDR1 is MNHEY and CDR2 is SMNVEV (reference sequence). CDR3 size: 15 residues. Trimming cost V 7 bases and J 4 bases; bases outside gene matches: 8.

This clonotype appeared many times. This rearrangement joins TRBV7-6 to TRBJ2-1; 9 bases align to TRBD1. This CDR3 comprises 17 residues. J lost 2 bases, V lost 0 bases, and 5 bases had no gene match. In germline, CDR1 is SGHVS, CDR2 FNYEAQ. The CDR3 loop reads CASSLAPTGGPYNEQFF. CDR3 DNA: TGTGCCAGCAGCTTAGCTCCGACAGGGGGACCCTACAATGAGCAGTTCTTC.

This clonotype rates as medium-sized. This chain links TRBV9 with TRBJ2-7; 12 bases line up with TRBD2. Germline loops: CDR1 SGDLS, CDR2 YYNGEE. The CDR3 runs to 14 residues. V trimming: 4 bases; J trimming: 5 bases; junction bases outside the gene matches: 4. The CDR3 reads CASSLAGGRDEQYF. DNA of the CDR3: TGTGCCAGCAGCCTAGCGGGAGGGAGGGACGAGCAGTACTTC.

Comments on this clonotype: This may come from a read error, since a much larger clone is one base off. The CDR3 sequence: CASSLVAWPGADTQYF. In DNA, the CDR3 is TGTGCCAGCAGTTTAGTGGCATGGCCAGGCGCAGATACGCAGTATTTT. The chain uses TRBV28 and TRBJ2-3; D call uncertain. The CDR3 has 16 residues. The germline gives CDR1 MDHEN, CDR2 SYDVKM. Trimming took 2 bases from V and 4 from J, leaving 16 bases between them.

As concerns this clonotype: Since a much larger clone is just one base distant, this may be a read error. The chain joins TRBV29-1 to TRBJ1-2, with D tentatively TRBD1 (6 bases). Trimming stripped 6 bases from V and 3 bases from J, with 11 bases between. Germline CDR1 SQVTM, CDR2 ANQGSEA. This CDR3 region has 12 residues. DNA of the CDR3: TGCAGCGTCGTCACAGGGTACTATGGCTACACCTTC. It is translated as CSVVTGYYGYTF.

As regards this clonotype: The junction does not match germline at one end; this may be a read error. V is TRBV25-1 and J is TRBJ2-1, with D perhaps matching TRBD2 (6 bases). CDR1 and CDR2 (germline): MGHDK, SYGVNS. The length of the CDR3 is 13 residues. The CDR3 spells CAGSRTTGLEQFF. In nucleotides, the CDR3 is TGTGCCGGCAGTAGAACCACGGGACTTGAGCAGTTCTTC.

The V and J genes are TRBV27 and TRBJ2-1; TRBD1 matches 9 bases. Germline values: CDR1 MNHEY, CDR2 SMNVEV (reference sequence). This CDR3 has 15 amino acids. The ends lost 11 bases at V and 7 bases at J; junction bases unmatched: 15. CDR3 amino acids: CAGTWTGVGYNEQFF. In DNA form, the CDR3 reads TGTGCCGGCACCTGGACAGGGGTGGGTTATAATGAGCAGTTCTTC.

A word on this clonotype: Since a much larger clone is just one base distant, this may be a read error. This sequence joins TRBV9 and TRBJ2-3; TRBD1 agrees at 7 bases. The CDR3 length is 15 residues. CDR1 and CDR2 (germline): SGDLS, YYNGEE. CDR3 sequence: CASSVEGAPPDTEYF. The CDR3 nucleotides read TGTGCCAGCAGCGTAGAGGGGGCGCCCCCAGATACGGAGTATTTT.

This clonotype is medium-sized. The genes are TRBV5-1 and TRBJ1-1; D ambiguous. The V end was cut by 3 bases, the J end by 0 bases, with 9 bases between. The CDR3 totals 14 residues. Germline CDR1 is SGHRS and CDR2 is YFSETQ. The CDR3 coding sequence is TGCGCCAGCAGCTCCTGGTCTGTGAACACTGAAGCTTTCTTT. It translates to CASSSWSVNTEAFF.

The V gene is TRBV27, the J gene TRBJ2-7; D might be TRBD2 (6 bases). Between the trimmed V and J ends, which lost 5 bases and 2 bases, there was a span of 16 bases. The CDR3 sequence is 15 residues long. The germline CDR1 and CDR2 sequences are MNHEY and SMNVEV (reference sequence). Written as DNA, the CDR3 is TGTGCCAGCAGTCCCAGGACTATATACACCTACGAGCAGTACTTC. Its translation is CASSPRTIYTYEQYF.